This TCR beta chain was sequenced in a study of blood T cell repertoires in COVID-19. The overall study: Samples taken during acute and convalescent COVID-19 were collected in the United States, Italy and Spain. T cells, B-cell-depleted T cells, or PBMCs supplied cDNA or gDNA.

Germline V lookup: CDR1 MNHEY, CDR2 SMNVEV (reference sequence). CDR3 size: 15 residues. Germline trimming cut 5 bases from V and 6 bases from J; bases unmatched to any gene: 8. In the authors' methods: Amplification with reference gene primers provided the estimates of nucleated cell counts. Here immunoSEQ multiplex PCR was the method, and the copy in TCRdb shows in-frame clones only, minus some. V and J calls and clone size come straight from that table; D and trimming were deduced from the DNA. The sample yields hundreds of thousands of clones, roughly nine tenths seen once. The sample was peripheral blood. The TCR was taken from a man aged 40-49 years with acute or convalescent COVID-19. This sequence joins TRBV27 and TRBJ1-4; TRBD1 aligns across 8 bases. The CDR3 sequence: CASSPRARGHEKLFF. The CDR3 region has the DNA TGTGCCAGCAGTCCACGGGCCAGGGGGCATGAAAAACTGTTTTTT.